This entry lists 8 T cell receptor beta chains sequenced from one sample in a study of cytomegalovirus exposure and HLA in healthy donors. Primers: 60 Vbeta forward and 13 Jbeta reverse. Data came from immunoSEQ multiplex PCR; TCRdb stores just in-frame clones and leaves some out. The sample has fewer than 110,000 clones, roughly 79% seen once. Source material: PBMCs. The receptors here all came from a woman in her thirties or forties in good health and CMV-seronegative.

The chain employs TRBV6-5 and TRBJ2-1, with a tentative D call TRBD2 (5 bases). The CDR3 is 14 amino acids. Per germline, CDR1 MNHEY and CDR2 SVGAGI. Trimming stripped 6 bases from V and 6 bases from J, with 15 bases between. The CDR3 DNA reads as TGTGCCAGCAGAGACCCCCTGGGGAGCAATGAGCAGTTCTTC. Translated: CASRDPLGSNEQFF.

The chain couples TRBV9 to TRBJ2-3; TRBD2 matches 7 bases. The V gene's germline CDR1 is SGDLS and CDR2 YYNGEE. This CDR3 is 16 amino acids long. V shed 1 base, J shed 2 bases, and the junction held 7 bases outside the gene matches. CDR3 coding DNA: TGTGCCAGCAGCGTAAAGTGGCTAGCGGACACAGATACGCAGTATTTT. Translation gives CASSVKWLADTDTQYF.

The chain is built from TRBV12-5 and TRBJ2-2; 12 positions match TRBD1. The CDR3 covers 16 residues. The V gene's germline CDR1 is LGHNT and CDR2 FRNRAP. V dropped 7 bases and J dropped 7; count of bases not matched to a gene: 10. In nucleotides, the CDR3 is TGTGCTAGTGCCCCGGGACAGGGGGCGCGGGGCGGGGAGCTGTTTTTT. This encodes CASAPGQGARGGELFF.

V is TRBV5-1 and J is TRBJ1-1; D possibly corresponds to TRBD1 (6 bases). The V gene lost 0 bases and the J gene lost 5 bases, with 11 bases spanning the gap. Germline lookup yields CDR1 SGHRS and CDR2 YFSETQ. CDR3 size: 14 residues. The CDR3 here is CASSLVGGRTEAFF. CDR3 nucleotides: TGCGCCAGCAGCTTGGTAGGGGGACGGACTGAAGCTTTCTTT.

This clone was seen only a few times. The chain links TRBV27 to TRBJ1-1; 8 bases agree with TRBD1. This CDR3 contains 15 residues. Germline V gene sequence: CDR1 MNHEY, CDR2 SMNVEV (reference sequence). Unmatched junction bases numbered 7, after V lost 6 bases and J lost 1 base. CDR3 coding DNA: TGTGCCAGCAGGCTCACCGGGACAGGGAACACTGAAGCTTTCTTT. Its protein product is CASRLTGTGNTEAFF.

The genes are TRBV27 and TRBJ2-5; 13 bases line up with TRBD2. CDR1 and CDR2 from the germline V gene are MNHEY and SMNVEV (reference sequence). The CDR3 covers 15 residues. The junction had 10 bases not matched to a gene; V was cut back by 4 bases and J by 11 bases. CDR3 coding DNA: TGTGCCAGCAGTTCTCCGGGACTAGCGGGGCCACAACAGTACTTC. Translation gives CASSSPGLAGPQQYF.

The chain links TRBV28 to TRBJ2-7; 7 bases match TRBD1. J gave up 0 bases and V 1 base, and 9 bases lay outside the gene matches. This CDR3 spans 17 amino acids. Germline-derived CDR1 and CDR2 are MDHEN and SYDVKM. The CDR3 region is CASSLLVPGTASYEQYF. CDR3 DNA: TGTGCCAGCAGTTTATTAGTCCCCGGGACAGCCTCCTACGAGCAGTACTTC.

The V call is TRBV7-6, the J call TRBJ2-1; TRBD2 aligns across 7 bases. This CDR3 contains 16 residues. J gave up 6 bases and V 4 bases, and 12 bases lay outside the gene matches. The germline V gene has CDR1 SGHVS and CDR2 FNYEAQ. The CDR3 region has the DNA TGTGCCAGCAGCTCGATAGCGGGCAAAATCCTCAATGAGCAGTTCTTC. It codes for CASSSIAGKILNEQFF.